Listed below are T cell receptor beta chains from one sample, sequenced in a study of T cell changes during pregnancy in multiple sclerosis. Sequenced by immunoSEQ multiplex PCR; TCRdb stores in-frame clones only, minus some. This table has tens of thousands of clones, around nine tenths appearing once. The input for sequencing was peripheral blood, taken in the second trimester of pregnancy. All receptors come from a female donor in good health, enrolled as a control in a pregnancy study. The CDR3 runs from the conserved cysteine through the conserved F or W. D genes are given only for firm matches. Clone size is given for some rows only: seen once, a few or many times, or a class if the clone is expanded.

j_call | v_call | clone_size | d_call | cdr3_nt | cdr3_aa
TRBJ1-2 | TRBV27 | - | - | TGTGCCAGCAGTTTATATCCGGCTAACTATGGCTACACCTTC | CASSLYPANYGYTF
TRBJ2-7 | TRBV27 | - | - | TGTGCCAGCCAATTGGGTGCGGGCCACGAGCAGTACTTC | CASQLGAGHEQYF
TRBJ1-4 | TRBV7-2 | - | - | TGTGCCAGCAGCTTAGCGGCCGTTCCTAATGAAAAACTGTTTTTT | CASSLAAVPNEKLFF
TRBJ2-5 | TRBV6-1 | - | - | TGTGCCAGCAGTGGGCTAGTCTCAGAGACCCAGTACTTC | CASSGLVSETQYF
TRBJ1-2 | TRBV30 | - | - | TGTGCCTGGAGGAACGGGGGGGGAGGTGGCTACACCTTC | CAWRNGGGGGYTF
TRBJ1-5 | TRBV19 | - | - | TGTGCCAGTAGTGGGGGCAGAACCAACAATCAGCCCCAGCATTTT | CASSGGRTNNQPQHF
TRBJ2-7 | TRBV28 | - | - | TGTGCCAGCAGTTTATCCGCAGGGGATGACGAGCAGTACTTC | CASSLSAGDDEQYF
TRBJ1-2 | TRBV29-1 | - | TRBD1 | TGCAGCGTTGAAGAGGGGGGCTGGACAGGGGAGGGCTACACCTTC | CSVEEGGWTGEGYTF
TRBJ2-7 | TRBV18 | - | TRBD1 | TGTGCCAGCTCACGGACAGGGGGATACGAGCAGTACTTC | CASSRTGGYEQYF
TRBJ2-1 | TRBV18 | - | - | TGTGCCAGCTCACCTCCTAACCAGGGAATTGGCAATGAGCAGTTCTTC | CASSPPNQGIGNEQFF
TRBJ1-6 | TRBV11-2 | - | TRBD1 | TGTGCCAGCAGCCCTGGGACAGGGGGTGTTACACCCCTCCACTTT | CASSPGTGGVTPLHF
TRBJ1-4 | TRBV7-9 | - | - | TGTGCCAGCAGCCTATCGACAGCAACTAATGAAAAACTGTTTTTT | CASSLSTATNEKLFF
TRBJ2-1 | TRBV4-2 | - | - | TGTGCCAGCAGCCAAGGGGAGTTGGGCAATGAGCAGTTCTTC | CASSQGELGNEQFF
TRBJ1-3 | TRBV4-3 | medium-sized | - | TGCGCCAGCAGCCAGAGCGACGGAATATACTCTGGAAACACCATATATTTT | CASSQSDGIYSGNTIYF
TRBJ2-2 | TRBV2 | - | - | TGTGCCAGCAGTGTAGGCGGCTTAGGCACCGGGGAGCTGTTTTTT | CASSVGGLGTGELFF
TRBJ2-5 | TRBV2 | once | - | TGTGCCAGCAGGGCTCAGGGGTGGGAAGAGACCCAGTACTTC | CASRAQGWEETQYF
TRBJ2-3 | TRBV6-6 | - | TRBD1 | TGTGCCAGCAGTACAGGACAGGGGAGCACAGATACGCAGTATTTT | CASSTGQGSTDTQYF
TRBJ1-1 | TRBV6-5 | once | TRBD1 | TGTGCCAGCAACTTCCCCGGGACAGGGGGCCGAGCTTTCTTT | CASNFPGTGGRAFF
TRBJ2-5 | TRBV5-1 | - | TRBD1 | TGCGCCAGCAGCCTGACCGGGACAGGAGAGACCCAGTACTTC | CASSLTGTGETQYF
TRBJ1-1 | TRBV19 | few | TRBD1 | TGTGCCAGTAGTATAGATCGGGAACAGGGGGTGAACACTGAAGCTTTCTTT | CASSIDREQGVNTEAFF
TRBJ1-4 | TRBV28 | - | TRBD1 | TGTGCCAGCAGTTCCTACCATCAGGGGGCAACTAATGAAAAACTGTTTTTT | CASSSYHQGATNEKLFF
TRBJ1-2 | TRBV4-2 | - | TRBD1 | TGTGCCAGCAGCCAAGGAGGACAGGGAGTAACTTGGGGCTACACCTTC | CASSQGGQGVTWGYTF